This entry is about one TCR beta chain. Its specificity is unknown. Other nucleotide sequences from this sample produce the same CDR3. CDR1 is SGHRS, CDR2 YFSETQ, per germline. The V and J ends lost 0 bases and 5 bases, in that order; junction bases with no gene match: 2. The CDR3 spans 15 residues. Healthy donors had no documented immune events, such as infections, while sampled. These data are taken from a study of identifying expanded T cells in peripheral blood. Study outcomes and limitations: Two-week clone count variance significantly increased as total template count grew.

Generated by immunoSEQ multiplex PCR, the TCRdb table keeps only in-frame clones and is missing some. This table has 55,000 to 75,000 clones, 70% to 90% appearing once. V and J are TRBV5-1 and TRBJ2-2; TRBD2 matches 9 bases. Sequences were obtained from blood. This TCR derives from a person between 18 and 75 years old in good health. DNA of the CDR3: TGCGCCAGCAGCTTGGCAGCGGGAGGTACCGGGGAGCTGTTTTTT. Protein sequence: CASSLAAGGTGELFF.